This T cell receptor beta chain was identified during a study of T cells after yellow fever vaccination. Study-level findings and limits: Re-detected after boosting: most primary clones, 96% of CD4 and roughly 88% of CD8.

Universal primer sites and UMIs were introduced during 5'RACE template-switching synthesis of TCR cDNA. One entry per CDR3 protein results from TCRdb running MiXCR on the 5' RACE reads. In the table there are approximately 5,000 distinct CDR3 sequences, roughly 7.3% of which are singletons. The CDR3 is 18 residues long. With 5 bases clipped from V and 2 bases from J, the junction kept 17 bases outside the gene matches. The germline gives CDR1 LNHDA, CDR2 SQIVND (reference sequence). There are many counts of this clonotype. Sequencing was performed on PBMCs, either bulk or a sorted T-cell subset (CD4+, CD8+, memory, or dextramer-sorted; not recorded which), taken roughly seven weeks after the first yellow fever vaccination. This sequence joins TRBV19 and TRBJ2-5; 7 nucleotides align to TRBD1. The source is a man aged 18 to 35 who received the YFV17D yellow fever vaccine. The CDR3 is CASSPQRAGTAGQETQYF. In DNA form, the CDR3 reads TGTGCCAGTAGTCCCCAGAGGGCCGGGACAGCTGGACAAGAGACCCAGTACTTC.